Listed below are T cell receptor beta chains from one sample, sequenced in a study of blood T cells in healthy people across ages. One entry per CDR3 protein, called by TCRdb with MiXCR from the 5' RACE reads. The data contain about 1.6 million distinct CDR3 sequences, 34% of them singletons. Sequencing was done on a sample of blood. The receptors were gathered from a woman aged 25 to 39 in good health. Each CDR3 is given with its conserved first and last residue. Fields, in order: V gene, J gene, CDR3 protein.

>TRBV30|TRBJ2-1
CASTQGKGDSDEQFF
>TRBV20-1|TRBJ1-2
CSARDPYTAIHGYTF
>TRBV20-1|TRBJ1-2
CSARGQGLDGYTF
>TRBV12-3/TRBV12-4|TRBJ2-3
CASSPETREDTQYF
>TRBV27|TRBJ1-2
CASSVGQGARGYTF
>TRBV2|TRBJ2-7
CASYGTNAYEQYF
>TRBV18|TRBJ2-4
CASSPRENGIQYF
>TRBV27|TRBJ2-4
CASSPGLDLNIQYF
>TRBV4-1|TRBJ2-1
CASSSSGYGQFF
>TRBV6-5|TRBJ1-2
CASSRELNYGYTF
>TRBV11-2|TRBJ2-1
CASSSRGSDFDEQFF
>TRBV15|TRBJ1-3
CATSRDFYSGNTIYF
>TRBV3-1|TRBJ2-1
CASSGRTSRGTSEQFF
>TRBV20-1|TRBJ2-3
CSARDTGAASWDTRYF
>TRBV20-1|TRBJ2-7
CSARDLRTGLGEQYF
>TRBV12-3/TRBV12-4|TRBJ1-2
CASSLESRGYGYTF
>TRBV5-6|TRBJ2-5
CASSCSGIQETQYF
>TRBV20-1|TRBJ2-7
CSARVFGGGSVGEQYF
>TRBV6-1|TRBJ2-5
CATGAMETQYF
>TRBV20-1|TRBJ2-1
CSARDRGRRGTVASYNEQFF
>TRBV29-1|TRBJ2-6
CSVEEESGANVLTF
>TRBV5-5|TRBJ1-2
CASSRPGQGFGYTF
>TRBV7-8|TRBJ2-3
CASQGLSNTDTQYF
>TRBV3-1|TRBJ2-3
CASRTLADFTDTQYF
>TRBV5-1|TRBJ2-3
CASKRTGTDTQYF
>TRBV20-1|TRBJ2-1
CSALRSSGGTHEQFF
>TRBV18|TRBJ2-3
CASSPPVGGRSTDTQYF
>TRBV20-1|TRBJ1-6
CSAGPTGGNSPLHF
>TRBV6-1|TRBJ2-4
CASGDRKNIQYF
>TRBV30|TRBJ1-2
CAWSPIRESDYGYTF
>TRBV20-1|TRBJ1-4
CSARVGRQFGEKLFF
>TRBV20-1|TRBJ2-7
CSAYRDNYYEQYF
>TRBV6-1|TRBJ2-1
CASSLLWGSPSYNEQFF
>TRBV28|TRBJ2-1
CASKAAGGYNERFF
>TRBV29-1|TRBJ2-1
CSVERALEGLINEQFF
>TRBV6-5|TRBJ2-7
CASGLDSAYEQYF
>TRBV6-2/TRBV6-3|TRBJ1-1
CASSYLLQKNTEAFF
>TRBV20-1|TRBJ2-7
CSARRKSLPEQYF
>TRBV25-1|TRBJ2-5
CASSGGRWDQETQYF
>TRBV20-1|TRBJ1-1
CSAQLIMNTEAFF
>TRBV9|TRBJ1-1
CASSSGGQAFF
>TRBV4-1|TRBJ2-1
CASSQQTGSYNEQFF
>TRBV3-1|TRBJ2-1
CASSQEIRNNEQFF
>TRBV7-9|TRBJ1-2
CASSLEVSNYGYTF
>TRBV7-9|TRBJ2-3
CASNTPSPDTQYF
>TRBV29-1|TRBJ1-2
CSVEYDYGYTF
>TRBV4-1|TRBJ1-2
CASSQVTGGTFNYGYTF